The 5 T cell receptor beta chains presented below share a single source sample, sequenced in a study of OX40 agonist ivuxolimab in advanced cancers. Measured with immunoSEQ multiplex PCR; TCRdb has only the in-frame clones, and not every one. This sample has about 35,000 clones, with about 84% found just once. The starting material was CD4+ or CD8+ T cells sorted from blood, obtained in a trial of the OX40 agonist ivuxolimab. These receptors originate from an adult with an advanced solid tumor such as melanoma, head and neck, liver or kidney cancer.

Only one count was recorded for this clone. This rearrangement joins TRBV19 to TRBJ2-1; the D gene could be TRBD1 or TRBD2 (5 bases each). CDR3 length equals 15 residues. Trimming took off 3 bases at V and 0 bases at J, with 9 bases between the two ends. From germline, CDR1 is LNHDA and CDR2 SQIVND (reference sequence). CDR3 DNA: TGTGCCAGTAGTATTAAGGGGAGCTCCTACAATGAGCAGTTCTTC. Translating it yields CASSIKGSSYNEQFF.

The chain has TRBV27 and TRBJ2-7; 12 bases agree with TRBD2. J was trimmed by 5 bases and V by 5 bases; bases with no gene match: 4. CDR1 MNHEY and CDR2 SMNVEV come from the germline V gene (reference sequence). The CDR3 has 14 amino acids. The CDR3 here is CASSRLAGAHEQYF. The CDR3 DNA reads as TGTGCCAGCAGTCGACTAGCGGGAGCCCACGAGCAGTACTTC.

DNA of the CDR3: TGTGCCAGCACCCAACTAGCGGGCTACGAGCAGTACTTC. This sequence encodes CASTQLAGYEQYF. The chain recombines TRBV27 with TRBJ2-7, with 9 bases fitting TRBD2. The V and J ends lost 7 bases and 3 bases, in that order; junction bases with no gene match: 4. Germline lookup yields CDR1 MNHEY and CDR2 SMNVEV (reference sequence). The CDR3 runs to 13 residues.

This clone was detected a few times. The rearrangement links TRBV6-6 to TRBJ1-5; D uncertain. V lost 7 bases to trimming and J lost 4 bases, with 11 bases between them. Germline values: CDR1 MNHNY, CDR2 SVGAGI (reference sequence). CDR3 length equals 13 residues. The CDR3 DNA reads TGTGCCAGCACCCTAGAGAGGAATCAGCCCCAGCATTTT. This sequence encodes CASTLERNQPQHF.

V and J are TRBV4-1 and TRBJ2-7; 11 nucleotides agree with TRBD2. V gave up 4 bases and J gave up 0 bases; unmatched junction bases: 2. CDR3 length: 15 residues. Germline V gene data show CDR1 as MGHRA and CDR2 as YSYEKL. The CDR3 nucleotides read TGCGCCAGCAGCCCGACTAGCGGGATCTCCTACGAGCAGTACTTC. Its protein is CASSPTSGISYEQYF.